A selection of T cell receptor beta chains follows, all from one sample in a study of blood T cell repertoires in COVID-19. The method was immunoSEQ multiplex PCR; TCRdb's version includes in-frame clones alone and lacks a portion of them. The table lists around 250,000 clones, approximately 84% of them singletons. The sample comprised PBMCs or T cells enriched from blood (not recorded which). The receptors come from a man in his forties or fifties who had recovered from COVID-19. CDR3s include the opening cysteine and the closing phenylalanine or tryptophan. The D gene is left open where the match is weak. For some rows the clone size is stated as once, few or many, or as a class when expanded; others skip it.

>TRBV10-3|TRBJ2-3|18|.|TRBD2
TGTGCCATCAGTGAGGGGGAAAAAGGACTAGCGGGCACAGATACGCAGTATTTT
CAISEGEKGLAGTDTQYF
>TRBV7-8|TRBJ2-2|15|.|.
TGTGCCAGCAGCAGTGGGGCCCAGAACACCGGGGAGCTGTTTTTT
CASSSGAQNTGELFF
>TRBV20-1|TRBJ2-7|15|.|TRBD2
TGCAGTGCTAGTGAAACCAGCGGGAGGGCCTACGAGCAGTACTTC
CSASETSGRAYEQYF
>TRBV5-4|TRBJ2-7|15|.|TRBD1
TGTGCCAGCAGCTTGCTGCAGGGGGTGAGCGACACGCAGTACTTC
CASSLLQGVSDTQYF
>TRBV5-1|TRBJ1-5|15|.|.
TGCGCCAGCAGCTTGGGCGTAGGGTCAGGGCAGCCCCAGCATTTT
CASSLGVGSGQPQHF
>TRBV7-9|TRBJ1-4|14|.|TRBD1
TGTGCCAGCAGCTCCGACAGGGCTAATGAAAAACTGTTTTTT
CASSSDRANEKLFF
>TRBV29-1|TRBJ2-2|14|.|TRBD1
TGCAGCGGGCGGACAGGGGGACGGACCGGGGAGCTGTTTTTT
CSGRTGGRTGELFF
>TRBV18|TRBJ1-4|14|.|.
TGTGCCAGCTCTCCCGACAATGTGGATGAAAAACTGTTTTTT
CASSPDNVDEKLFF
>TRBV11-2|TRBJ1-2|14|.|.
TGTGCCAGCAGCTTAGATCGGTCGACGCGGGGCTACACCTTC
CASSLDRSTRGYTF
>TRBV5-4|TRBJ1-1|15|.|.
TGTGCCAGCAGCTTGGGGGGGGTGAGGGAAGCTGAAGCTTTCTTT
CASSLGGVREAEAFF
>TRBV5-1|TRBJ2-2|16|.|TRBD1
TGCGCCAGCGGTCTTATAGGACAGGCGTTGGCCGGGGAGCTGTTTTTT
CASGLIGQALAGELFF
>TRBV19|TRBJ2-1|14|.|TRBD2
TGTGCCAGTACCGGGAGGTCTGCCTACAATGAGCAGTTCTTC
CASTGRSAYNEQFF
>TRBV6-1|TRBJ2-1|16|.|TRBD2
TGTGCCAGCAGTGAAGCGGCTAGCGGGAGCTACAATGAGCAGTTCTTC
CASSEAASGSYNEQFF
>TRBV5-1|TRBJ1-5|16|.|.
TGCGCCAGCAGCCCCGGGACACCGTATAGCAATCAGCCCCAGCATTTT
CASSPGTPYSNQPQHF
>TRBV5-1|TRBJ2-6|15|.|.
TGCGCCAGCAGCTCTAGGGGCTCTGGGGCCAACGTCCTGACTTTC
CASSSRGSGANVLTF
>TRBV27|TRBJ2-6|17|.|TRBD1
TGTGCCAGCGGAGGGACAGGGGGCTTAGCTGGGGCCAACGTCCTGACTTTC
CASGGTGGLAGANVLTF
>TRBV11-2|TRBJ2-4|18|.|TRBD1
TGTGCCAGCAGCTCCCCTACCGGGACAGGGGTAGCCAAAAACATTCAGTACTTC
CASSSPTGTGVAKNIQYF
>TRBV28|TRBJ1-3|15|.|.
TGTGCCAGCAGCCGGAAGAGGGGGTCTGGAAACACCATATATTTT
CASSRKRGSGNTIYF
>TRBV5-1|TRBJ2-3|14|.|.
TGCGCCAGCAGCTTGGCAGGAAACACAGATACGCAGTATTTT
CASSLAGNTDTQYF
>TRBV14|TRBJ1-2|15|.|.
TGTGCCAGCAGCCAGAAACCGGGACATAACTATGGCTACACCTTC
CASSQKPGHNYGYTF
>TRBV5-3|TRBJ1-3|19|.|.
TGTGCCAGAAGCTTGCAAACCCCGGGACACCGGTACTCTGGAAACACCATATATTTT
CARSLQTPGHRYSGNTIYF
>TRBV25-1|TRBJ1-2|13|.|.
TGTGCCAGCAGTGTTTCAGGGTCAGATGGCTACACCTTC
CASSVSGSDGYTF
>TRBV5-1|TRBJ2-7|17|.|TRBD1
TGCGCCAGCAGCCTTGTACCGACAGGGGCGAACCCCTACGAGCAGTACTTC
CASSLVPTGANPYEQYF
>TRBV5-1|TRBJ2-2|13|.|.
TGCGCCACCGCACGTAGCGAGTCCGGGGAGCTGTTTTTT
CATARSESGELFF
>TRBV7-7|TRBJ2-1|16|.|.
TGTGCTAGCAGCTTAGGTGTCTCGGTGGCCTACAATGAGCAGTTCTTC
CASSLGVSVAYNEQFF
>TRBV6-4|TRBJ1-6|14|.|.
TGTGCCAGCAGCCAGGGGATAGATAATTCACCCCTCCACTTT
CASSQGIDNSPLHF
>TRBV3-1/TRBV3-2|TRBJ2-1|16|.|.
TGTGCCAGCAGCCAAGATCCAGGAGGCTCCTACAATGAGCAGTTCTTC
CASSQDPGGSYNEQFF
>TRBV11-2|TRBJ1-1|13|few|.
TGTGCCAGCAGCTCGGGATTTGACACTGAAGCTTTCTTT
CASSSGFDTEAFF
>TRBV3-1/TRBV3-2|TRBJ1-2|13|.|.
TGTGCCAGCAGCCCCGGGGGGAGTTACGGCTACACCTTC
CASSPGGSYGYTF
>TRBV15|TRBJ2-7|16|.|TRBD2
TGTGCCACCAGCCTCCCGGGTAGCGGGAGCCCCTACGAGCAGTACTTC
CATSLPGSGSPYEQYF
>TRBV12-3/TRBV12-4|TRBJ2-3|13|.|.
TGTGCCAGCAGTCCGTTCTTTGCAGATACGCAGTATTTT
CASSPFFADTQYF
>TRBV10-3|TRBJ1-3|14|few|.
TGTGCCACTTGTCGGGGGGGTACTGGAAACACCATATATTTT
CATCRGGTGNTIYF
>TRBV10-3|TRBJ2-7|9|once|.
TGTGCCATGCTTCGGGGGCAGTACTTC
CAMLRGQYF
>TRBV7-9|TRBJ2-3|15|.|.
TGTGCCAGCAGCTTACGCACAGGGAGCACAGATACGCAGTATTTT
CASSLRTGSTDTQYF
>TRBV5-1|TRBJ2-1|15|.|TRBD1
TGCGCCAGCAGCGACGGGACAGGGGTTAACAATGAGCAGTTCTTC
CASSDGTGVNNEQFF
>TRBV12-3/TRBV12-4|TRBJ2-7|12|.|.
TGTGCCAGCAGTTCTGGAGCATACGAGCAGTACTTC
CASSSGAYEQYF
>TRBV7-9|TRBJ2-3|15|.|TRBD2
TGTGCCAGCAGCTTAGGAGGGACTAGTTTAGATACGCAGTATTTT
CASSLGGTSLDTQYF
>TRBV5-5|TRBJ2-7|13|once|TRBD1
TGTGCCAGCAGCACCGGACAGGCGGGCGAGCAGTACTTC
CASSTGQAGEQYF
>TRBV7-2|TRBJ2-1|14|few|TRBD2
TGTGCCAGCAACATACTAGCGGGAGCGGGTGAGCAGTTCTTC
CASNILAGAGEQFF
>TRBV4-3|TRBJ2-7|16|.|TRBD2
TGCGCCAGCAGCCAGGCCGGCACTAGCGACGTCTACGAGCAGTACTTC
CASSQAGTSDVYEQYF
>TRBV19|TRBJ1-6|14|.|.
TGTGCCAGTAGTATCGGGAACGCTAATTCACCCCTCCACTTT
CASSIGNANSPLHF
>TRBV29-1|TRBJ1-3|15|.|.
TGCAGCGTGACCTTGACAGGCTTCAGTGGAAACACCATATATTTT
CSVTLTGFSGNTIYF
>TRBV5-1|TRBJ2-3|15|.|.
TGCGCCAGCAGCTTGGGGGCCCAGGGTACAGATACGCAGTATTTT
CASSLGAQGTDTQYF
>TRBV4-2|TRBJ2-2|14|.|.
TGTGCCAGCAGCCAAGTGGCCGCAACCCGGGAGCTGTTTTTT
CASSQVAATRELFF
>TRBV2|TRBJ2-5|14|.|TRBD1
TGTGCCAGCAGTACAGGGGGCAGGGGAGAGACCCAGTACTTC
CASSTGGRGETQYF
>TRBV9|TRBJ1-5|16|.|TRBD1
TGTGCCAGCAGCGGGGGGACAGGCCTTGAAGGTCAGCCCCAGCATTTT
CASSGGTGLEGQPQHF
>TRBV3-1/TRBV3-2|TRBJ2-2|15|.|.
TGTGCCAGCAGCCAAGTAACGGAGTTCACCGGGGAGCTGTTTTTT
CASSQVTEFTGELFF
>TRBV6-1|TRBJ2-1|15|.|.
TGTGCCAGCAGTGAAAGGGGCCGCTCCTACAATGAGCAGTTCTTC
CASSERGRSYNEQFF
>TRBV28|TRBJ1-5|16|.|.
TGTGCCAGCAGACTGGACAGCGGGGGGAGCAATCAGCCCCAGCATTTT
CASRLDSGGSNQPQHF
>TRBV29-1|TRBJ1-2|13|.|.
TGCAGCGCAAACGGGGTTATGGACTATGGCTACACCTTC
CSANGVMDYGYTF
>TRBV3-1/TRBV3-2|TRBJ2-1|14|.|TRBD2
TGTGCCAGCTCCCGACTAGCAGCTAAGGATGAGCAGTTCTTC
CASSRLAAKDEQFF
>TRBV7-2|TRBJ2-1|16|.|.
TGTGCCAGCAGCGTTCTAATTGCGCCCTCCTACAATGAGCAGTTCTTC
CASSVLIAPSYNEQFF
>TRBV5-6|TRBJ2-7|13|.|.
TGTGCCAGCAGCGAAACAGTTTCCTACGAGCAGTACTTC
CASSETVSYEQYF
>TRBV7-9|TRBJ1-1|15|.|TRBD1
TGTGCCAGCAGCTCGGGACAGGGGTGGTTAACTGAAGCTTTCTTT
CASSSGQGWLTEAFF
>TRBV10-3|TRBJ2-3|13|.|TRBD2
TGTGCCATCGAGCGGGGGAACACAGATACGCAGTATTTT
CAIERGNTDTQYF